This T cell receptor beta chain was sequenced for a study of beta chain features in type 1 diabetes. V shed 1 base, J shed 6 bases, and the junction held 5 bases outside the gene matches. This CDR3 contains 15 residues. CDR1 and CDR2 from the germline V gene are LGHNA and YSLEER. Expressed TCRB transcripts were sequenced, since all the RNA that had been isolated was reverse transcribed. Generated by immunoSEQ multiplex PCR, the TCRdb table keeps only in-frame clones and is missing some. The table lists approximately 270,000 clones, approximately 15% of them singletons. Study-level points and caveats: Shortening that was moderate but significant affected the TCRB CDR3s of Type 1 diabetes patients in all four CD4+ subsets.

In its sample, this clone was seen a few times. The antigen remains undetermined. Per donor, one heparinised blood draw averaged about 116 mL. This TCR came from a young man with type 1 diabetes. The sequencing input was naive CD4+ T cells from blood. The chain has TRBV4-3 and TRBJ1-5; TRBD1 aligns across 8 bases. The CDR3 sequence is CASSQALQGVQPQHF. CDR3 coding DNA: TGCGCCAGCAGCCAAGCGTTACAGGGGGTTCAGCCCCAGCATTTT.